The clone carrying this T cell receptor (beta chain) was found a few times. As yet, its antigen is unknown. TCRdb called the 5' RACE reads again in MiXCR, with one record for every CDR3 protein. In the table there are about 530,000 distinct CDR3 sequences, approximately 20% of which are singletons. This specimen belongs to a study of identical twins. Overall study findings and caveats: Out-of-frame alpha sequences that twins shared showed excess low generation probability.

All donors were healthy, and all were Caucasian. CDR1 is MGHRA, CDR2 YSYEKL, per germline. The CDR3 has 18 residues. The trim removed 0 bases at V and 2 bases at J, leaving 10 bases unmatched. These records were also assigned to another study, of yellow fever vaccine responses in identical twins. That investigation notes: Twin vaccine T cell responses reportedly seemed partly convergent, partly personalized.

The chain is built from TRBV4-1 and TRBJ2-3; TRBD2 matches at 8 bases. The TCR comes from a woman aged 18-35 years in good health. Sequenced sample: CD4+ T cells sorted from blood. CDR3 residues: CASSQENWASGSTDTQYF. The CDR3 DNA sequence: TGCGCCAGCAGCCAAGAAAATTGGGCTAGCGGGTCCACAGATACGCAGTATTTT.